This TCR beta chain was captured in a study of T cell responses to AZD1222 COVID-19 vaccine. Study outcomes and limitations: Females outnumbered males among donors, who were mostly white British; clonal diversity was possibly underestimated. Regions 160-218 and 743-854 held dominance among vaccine-associated CD4 TCRs, which spanned spike. Vaccination with two AZD1222 doses was followed by a rise in Spike-specific TCR breadth and depth.

The method was immunoSEQ multiplex PCR; TCRdb's version includes in-frame clones alone and lacks a portion of them. The sample has about 140,000 clones, approximately 92% seen once. In regard to this clone: Its antigen is as yet unknown.

It was second doses at about 4 or about 12 weeks that were pooled. From germline, CDR1 is SGHDT and CDR2 YYEEEE. V lost 2 bases to trimming and J lost 3 bases; unmatched junction nucleotides: 9. This CDR3 region has 16 residues. The chain carries TRBV5-6 and TRBJ2-7; 9 nucleotides line up with TRBD1. This receptor was taken from an adult who received the AZD1222 COVID-19 vaccine. This material consisted of peripheral blood, taken 28 days after the second AZD1222 dose. The CDR3 region is CASSFGTDRGYYEQYF. Written as DNA, the CDR3 is TGTGCCAGCAGCTTTGGTACCGACAGGGGGTACTACGAGCAGTACTTC.